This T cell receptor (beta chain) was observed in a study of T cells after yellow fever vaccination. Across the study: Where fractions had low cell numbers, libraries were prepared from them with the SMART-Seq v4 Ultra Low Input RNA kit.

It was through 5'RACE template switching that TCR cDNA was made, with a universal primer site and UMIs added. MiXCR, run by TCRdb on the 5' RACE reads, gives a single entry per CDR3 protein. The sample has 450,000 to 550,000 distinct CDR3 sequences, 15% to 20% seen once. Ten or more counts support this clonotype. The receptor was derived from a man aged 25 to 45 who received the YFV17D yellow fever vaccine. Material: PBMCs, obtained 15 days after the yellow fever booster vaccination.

The DNA for the CDR3 is TGTGCCAGCAGTTTGCAACGGTGGGAGCAGTACTTC. The encoded protein is CASSLQRWEQYF. V gene TRBV28 combines with J gene TRBJ2-7, with D unresolved. Germline V gene sequence: CDR1 MDHEN, CDR2 SYDVKM. The CDR3 is 12 amino acids. Trimming shortened V by 3 bases and J by 7 bases, and 10 bases separated the two germline ends.